This TCR beta chain was profiled in a study of blood T cell repertoires in COVID-19. As for the study in general: From the United States, Italy and Spain came samples of acute and convalescent COVID-19. T cells, B-cell-depleted T cells, or PBMCs supplied cDNA or gDNA.

This CDR3 comprises 14 residues. CDR1 MDHEN and CDR2 SYDVKM come from the germline V gene. With regard to this clone: At one end the junction does not follow the germline gene, possibly because of a read error.

In the original analysis: Reference gene primer amplification gave nucleated cell count estimates. Profiling relied on immunoSEQ multiplex PCR, and the TCRdb table lists in-frame clones only, not all of them. V, J and clone size are taken as reported in that table, and D and trimming were inferred from the DNA itself. The sample consists of under 55,000 clones, around 79% of them appearing once. This receptor was taken from a man in his 70s with acute or convalescent COVID-19. The material sequenced was peripheral blood. The chain employs TRBV28 and TRBJ2-1; 13 positions agree with TRBD2. CDR3 amino acids: CASTSGGAYNEQFF. As DNA, the CDR3 is TGTGCCAGTACTAGCGGGGGGGCCTATAATGAGCAGTTCTTC.